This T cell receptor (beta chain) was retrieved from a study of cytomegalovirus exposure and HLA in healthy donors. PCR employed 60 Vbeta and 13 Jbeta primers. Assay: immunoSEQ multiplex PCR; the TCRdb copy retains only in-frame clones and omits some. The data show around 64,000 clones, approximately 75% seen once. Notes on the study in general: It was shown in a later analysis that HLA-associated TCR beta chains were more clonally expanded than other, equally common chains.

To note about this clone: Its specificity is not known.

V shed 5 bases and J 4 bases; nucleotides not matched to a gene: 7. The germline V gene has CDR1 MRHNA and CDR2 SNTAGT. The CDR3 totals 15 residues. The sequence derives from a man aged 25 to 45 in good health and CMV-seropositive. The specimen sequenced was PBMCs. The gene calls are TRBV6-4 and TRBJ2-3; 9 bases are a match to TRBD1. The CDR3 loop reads CASSPATGGPDTQYF. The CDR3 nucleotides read TGTGCCAGCAGTCCCGCAACAGGGGGCCCAGATACGCAGTATTTT.